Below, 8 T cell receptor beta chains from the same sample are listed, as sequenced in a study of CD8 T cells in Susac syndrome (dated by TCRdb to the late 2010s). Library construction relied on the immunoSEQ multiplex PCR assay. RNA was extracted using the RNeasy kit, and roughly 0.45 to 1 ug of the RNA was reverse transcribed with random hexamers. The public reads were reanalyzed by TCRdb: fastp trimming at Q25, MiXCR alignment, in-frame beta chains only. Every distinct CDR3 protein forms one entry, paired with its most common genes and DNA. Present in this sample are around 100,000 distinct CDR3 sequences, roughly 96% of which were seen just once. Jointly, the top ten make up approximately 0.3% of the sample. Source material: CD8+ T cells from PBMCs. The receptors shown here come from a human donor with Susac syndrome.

CDR3 amino acids: CASSVVYGASKQFF. The CDR3 DNA reads TGTGCCAGCAGCGTAGTATATGGCGCAAGTAAGCAGTTCTTC. V and J are TRBV9 and TRBJ2-1, with D uncertain. The CDR3 runs to 14 residues. CDR1 and CDR2 from the germline V gene are SGDLS and YYNGEE. Trimming took 0 bases from V and 11 from J, leaving 15 bases between them.

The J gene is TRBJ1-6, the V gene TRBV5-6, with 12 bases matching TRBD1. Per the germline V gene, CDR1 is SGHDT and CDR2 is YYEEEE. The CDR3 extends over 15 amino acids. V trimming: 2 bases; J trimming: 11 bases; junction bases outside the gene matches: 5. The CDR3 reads CASSFGTGGGPPLHF. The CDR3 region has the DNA TGTGCCAGCAGCTTCGGGACAGGGGGCGGACCACCCCTCCACTTT.

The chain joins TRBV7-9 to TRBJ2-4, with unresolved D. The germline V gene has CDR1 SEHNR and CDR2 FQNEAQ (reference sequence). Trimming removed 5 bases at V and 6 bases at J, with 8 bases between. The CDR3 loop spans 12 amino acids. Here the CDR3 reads CASSHKINIQYF. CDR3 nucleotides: TGTGCCAGCAGCCATAAGATAAACATTCAGTACTTC.

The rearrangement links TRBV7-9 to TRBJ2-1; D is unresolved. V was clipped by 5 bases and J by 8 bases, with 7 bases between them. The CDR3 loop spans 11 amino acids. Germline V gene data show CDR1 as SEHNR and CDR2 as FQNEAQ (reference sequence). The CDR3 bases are TGTGCCAGCAGCGTTACCGATGAGCAGTTCTTC. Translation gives CASSVTDEQFF.

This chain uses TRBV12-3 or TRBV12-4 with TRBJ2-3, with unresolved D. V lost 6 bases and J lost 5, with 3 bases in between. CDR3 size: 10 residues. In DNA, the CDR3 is TGTGCCAGCAGGGGAGATACGCAGTATTTT. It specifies CASRGDTQYF.

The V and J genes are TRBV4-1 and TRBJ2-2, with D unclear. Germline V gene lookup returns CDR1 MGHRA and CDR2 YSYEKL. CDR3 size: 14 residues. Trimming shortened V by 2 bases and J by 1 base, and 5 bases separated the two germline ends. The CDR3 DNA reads TGCGCCAGCAGCCAACTGGGGAACACCGGGGAGCTGTTTTTT. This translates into CASSQLGNTGELFF.

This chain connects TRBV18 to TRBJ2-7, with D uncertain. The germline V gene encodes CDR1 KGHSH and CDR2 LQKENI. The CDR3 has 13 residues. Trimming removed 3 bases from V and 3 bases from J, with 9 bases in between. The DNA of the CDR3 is TGTGCCAGCTCACCGTCGGTCAACTACGAGCAGTACTTC. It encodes CASSPSVNYEQYF.

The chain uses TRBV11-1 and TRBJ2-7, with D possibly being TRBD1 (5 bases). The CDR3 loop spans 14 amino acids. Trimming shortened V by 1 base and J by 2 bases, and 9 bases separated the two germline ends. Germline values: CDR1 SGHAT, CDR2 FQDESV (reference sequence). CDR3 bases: TGTGCCAGCAGCTTAGGGACATTTACCTACGAGCAGTACTTC. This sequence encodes CASSLGTFTYEQYF.